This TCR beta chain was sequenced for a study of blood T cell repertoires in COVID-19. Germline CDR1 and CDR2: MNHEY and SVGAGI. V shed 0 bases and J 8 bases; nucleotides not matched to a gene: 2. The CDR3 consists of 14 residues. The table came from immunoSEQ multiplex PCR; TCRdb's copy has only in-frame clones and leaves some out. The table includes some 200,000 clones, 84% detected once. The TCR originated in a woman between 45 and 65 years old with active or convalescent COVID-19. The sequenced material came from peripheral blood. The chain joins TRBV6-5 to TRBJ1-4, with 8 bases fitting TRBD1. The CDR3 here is CASSYSQGDEKLFF. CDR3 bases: TGTGCCAGCAGTTACTCACAGGGGGACGAAAAACTGTTTTTT.